Described below is a single TCR beta chain sequence and its context. There are a few counts of this clone. Its target antigen remains unknown. Base qualities are not provided; no much larger clone lies one nucleotide away. This sample is drawn from a study of beta chain features in type 1 diabetes (dated 2018 in TCRdb). About the study as a whole: Mean age, gender distribution, total cell number and subset yield did not differ between patients and healthy donors. Across all samples, 107,917,701 sorted cells were examined, and cell number per subset correlated strongly with RNA yield. The study compared TCRB repertoires of sorted circulating CD4+ T cell subsets between recently diagnosed type 1 diabetes patients and matched healthy donors. Naive and central memory subsets were obtained from all 30 or so donors, but regulatory and stem cell-like memory subsets were isolated from only 8 patients and roughly eight healthy donors. Summary of the overall study and its limitations: Type 1 diabetes patients showed a moderate but significant shortening of TCRB CDR3 length in all four CD4+ subsets. Fewer insertions and more nucleotide deletions at VDJ recombination sites were observed in patients with type 1 diabetes, implying thymic rearrangement abnormalities. Because small numbers of individuals were included in the HLA sub-analyses, any influence of HLA type on TCRB rearrangement was left unresolved. Naive, central memory and regulatory TCRB repertoires appeared to be more similar among patients than among healthy donors. Shorter templates might be favored by PCR, yet because patient and control samples were amplified and corrected together, any such skew would affect both groups equally. Because cDNA was sequenced instead of genomic DNA, highly expressing activated cells could be over-represented, though the groups showed no difference in activation or CD3 levels.

Looking up the germline V gene yields CDR1 MDHEN and CDR2 SYDVKM. From its cysteine to its phenylalanine, the CDR3 spans 12 amino acids. Just CDR3 DNA is preserved here, 36 bases in frame from base 1. Trimming at the junction amounts to 5 bases on V and 7 bases on J, and the germline ends lie 12 bases apart. The High Capacity cDNA Reverse Transcription Kit was used to reverse transcribe all of the isolated RNA, meaning that expressed TCRB transcripts were what got sequenced. Deep immunoSEQ sequencing was applied to naive, central memory and regulatory T cell samples, giving an average of roughly 3.5 million total reads per sample. After sorted cells were lysed in RLT buffer, RNA was extracted with DNase-treated RNeasy Micro or Mini kits, with the choice depending on cell number. To prevent cross-contamination, every cell subset was processed on its own, while patient and healthy donor samples were processed together. The immunoSEQ multiplex PCR was used to amplify TCRB sequences from cDNA, yielding 87-bp fragments that span the CDR3 region. The amplicons were sequenced using the Illumina HiSeq platform. In the authors' own workflow: PCR bias was computationally corrected using synthetic template baselines, reads within Hamming distance 2 were collapsed, and singletons that could not be merged were discarded. Reads were aligned to IMGT to assign V, D and J genes, CDR3 length, and insertions or deletions at six rearrangement sites. Within each subset, clonotype counts were normalized to sorted cell number, after which true diversity and Gini coefficients were computed with the tcR R package. The overlap coefficient, calculated on TCRB nucleotide sequences, was used to quantify repertoire sharing. As a proxy for the pre-selection repertoire, out-of-frame TCRB sequences from naive cells were analyzed. TCRdb carries this immuneACCESS record with in-frame sequences only. Its versions omit some clonotypes, under half of them owing to an unresolved V gene in the studies checked, with the rest unexplained. V and J calls and clone size follow that table, whereas D and trimming were derived from the DNA. The sample includes 300,000 to 450,000 clones, with 10% to 15% observed a single time. The biggest ten clones account for about 0.01% of the sample.

From each donor, a single peripheral blood sample of about 116 mL on average was drawn into heparinised tubes. Using a panel that included CD45RO, CCR7, CD25, CD127, CD95 and CD27, naive, central memory, regulatory and stem cell-like memory CD4+ T cells were sorted on a BD FACSAria II. All sorted populations exceeded 95% purity. PBMCs were isolated immediately by Lymphoprep density gradient centrifugation and stained directly without culture. Samples were stained and sorted in pairs, with one healthy donor and one patient per experiment, so that batch effects were minimized. The V and J genes are TRBV28 and TRBJ2-7; the D gene is possibly TRBD1, with 5 bases matching. Sequencing input: naive CD4+ T cells from blood. What the cell subset or site label conveys for this sample: true naive CD4+ T cells. The clonotype comes from a woman aged 18-29 years with type 1 diabetes. Read as DNA, the sequence is TGTGCCAGCAGTCCGACAGTGGGGGAGCAGTACTTC. This is translated as CASSPTVGEQYF.